The following is a TCR beta chain sequence with its context. Its antigen is undetermined. This sample was included in a study of cytomegalovirus exposure and HLA in healthy donors. General study findings and limits: Most observed TCR sequences were rare, whereas some public TCRs were detected in many donors. Sequence variants that were highly shared formed a cluster that was likely a sequencing artifact.

60 Vbeta and 13 Jbeta primers were used in PCR. Libraries were prepared by immunoSEQ multiplex PCR; TCRdb keeps only in-frame clonotypes and omits some of them. The repertoire includes 150,000 to 200,000 clones, roughly four fifths of them detected once, and approximately 4% sits in the top ten. V was clipped by 2 bases and J by 4 bases; unmatched bases: 7. Germline assignment: CDR1 SNHLY and CDR2 FYNNEI. There are 15 residues in the CDR3. The rearrangement links TRBV2 to TRBJ2-7; 8 bases fit TRBD1. The specimen sequenced was PBMCs. The origin of this receptor is a man aged 50 to 59 in good health and CMV-seropositive. As DNA, the CDR3 is TGTGCCAGCAGTGAACCCCCCAGGGGGCTGTACGAGCAGTACTTC. It encodes CASSEPPRGLYEQYF.